The 20 T cell receptor beta chains below come from one sample, sequenced in a study of shared clonotypes between healthy human individuals. Some clones are missing from TCRdb's copy, which holds only in-frame ones; the method was immunoSEQ multiplex PCR. The table lists 2 million to 2.5 million clones, 93% of them singletons. Sequencing used naive CD4+ T cells from PBMCs. The sample's subset: CD45RA+ positively selected. These TCRs come from a man aged 18-30 years in good health. Some clones in this sample may be carry-over from other donors' samples.

The CDR3 DNA reads as TGTGCCAGCAGTCCCCGCCAGAGCTCCTACAATGAGCAGTTCTTC. The encoded protein is CASSPRQSSYNEQFF. This chain uses TRBV6-1 with TRBJ2-1, with D uncertain. V was clipped by 5 bases and J by 0 bases, with 11 bases between them. Germline CDR1 reads MNHNS; CDR2 reads SASEGT. CDR3 length equals 15 residues.

The chain combines TRBV14 with TRBJ2-1; 11 bases are shared with TRBD1. The V segment lost 4 bases and the J segment 3 bases; nucleotides outside the gene matches: 11. Germline CDR1 and CDR2: SGHDN and FVKESK. The CDR3 spans 18 residues. The CDR3: CASSPSTGTGGIYNEQFF. The CDR3 DNA follows: TGTGCCAGCAGCCCGAGTACCGGGACAGGGGGAATCTACAATGAGCAGTTCTTC. Variable domain in full (rest from reference TRBV14 and TRBJ2-1): EAGVTQFPSHSVIEKGQTVTLRCDPISGHDNLYWYRRVMGKEIKFLLHFVKESKQDESGMPNNRFLAERTGGTYSTLKVQPAELEDSGVYFCASSPSTGTGGIYNEQFFGPGTRLTVL.

This chain connects TRBV28 to TRBJ1-2, with D unclear. The CDR3 spans 14 residues. V gave up 2 bases and J gave up 4 bases, with 11 bases separating them. Per the germline V gene, CDR1 is MDHEN and CDR2 is SYDVKM. In DNA form, the CDR3 reads TGTGCCAGCAGTTTAGGCCCGGGATCCTATGGCTACACCTTC. It encodes CASSLGPGSYGYTF.

The rearrangement joins TRBV30 to TRBJ2-5; a possible D gene is TRBD1 (6 bases). Trimming took off 1 base at V and 4 bases at J, with 13 bases between the two ends. This CDR3 has 14 residues. Per germline, CDR1 GTSNPN and CDR2 SVGIG (reference sequence). The CDR3 sequence: CAWSGTVAGETQYF. CDR3 sequence (DNA): TGTGCCTGGAGTGGGACAGTGGCCGGAGAGACCCAGTACTTC.

The chain recombines TRBV6-5 with TRBJ1-5; D is perhaps TRBD1 (5 bases). Looked up from germline, CDR1 is MNHEY and CDR2 is SVGAGI. The CDR3 spans 14 residues. V lost 5 bases to trimming and J lost 4 bases, with 12 bases between them. The DNA for the CDR3 is TGTGCCAGCAGTCAAAGGGACGGAAATCAGCCCCAGCATTTT. This encodes CASSQRDGNQPQHF.

This sequence joins TRBV7-2 and TRBJ1-2, with TRBD1 matching over 8 bases. The ends lost 5 bases at V and 2 bases at J; junction bases unmatched: 7. Germline values: CDR1 SGHTA, CDR2 FQGNSA. CDR3 size: 15 residues. The CDR3 DNA reads as TGTGCCAGCAGCCCGTGGGCAGGGGGCAACTATGGCTACACCTTC. Protein sequence: CASSPWAGGNYGYTF.

The gene calls are TRBV14 and TRBJ2-2, with 10 bases lining up with TRBD2. CDR1 is SGHDN and CDR2 is FVKESK in the germline V gene. CDR3 length: 16 amino acids. V shed 4 bases and J 7 bases; nucleotides not matched to a gene: 9. CDR3 region: CASSPRASGSVGELFF. Here the CDR3 DNA reads TGTGCCAGCAGCCCGCGGGCTAGCGGGAGTGTCGGGGAGCTGTTTTTT.

The gene calls are TRBV9 and TRBJ2-3, with 10 bases fitting TRBD2. Germline V gives CDR1 SGDLS, CDR2 YYNGEE. The CDR3 loop spans 14 amino acids. V dropped 3 bases and J dropped 4; count of bases not matched to a gene: 2. CDR3 protein: CASSATSGSDTQYF. CDR3 DNA: TGTGCCAGCAGCGCGACTAGCGGGTCAGATACGCAGTATTTT. The full variable domain, in which reference TRBV9 and TRBJ2-3 provide the parts outside the CDR3, is DSGVTQTPKHLITATGQRVTLRCSPRSGDLSVYWYQQSLDQGLQFLIQYYNGEERAKGNILERFSAQQFPDLHSELNLSSLELGDSALYFCASSATSGSDTQYFGPGTRLTVL.

This clone was recorded once. The rearrangement joins TRBV6-6 to TRBJ1-3; D is unclear. Germline CDR1 and CDR2: MNHNY and SVGAGI (reference sequence). V shed 6 bases and J shed 0 bases, with 12 bases lying between them. CDR3 size: 15 residues. DNA of the CDR3: TGTGCCAGCAGGAAGACGGGCATCTCTGGAAACACCATATATTTT. This gives the protein CASRKTGISGNTIYF.

V usage is TRBV5-1 and J usage is TRBJ2-5, with 12 bases identical to TRBD2. The ends lost 0 bases at V and 2 bases at J; junction bases unmatched: 5. The CDR3 runs 17 residues. The germline V gene has CDR1 SGHRS and CDR2 YFSETQ. CDR3 region: CASSLDLAGGLQETQYF. CDR3 in DNA: TGCGCCAGCAGCTTGGATCTAGCGGGAGGGCTGCAAGAGACCCAGTACTTC.

As regards this clone: This same CDR3 is encoded by further DNA sequences in the sample. CDR3 nucleotide sequence: TGTGCCAGCAGCTTAGGGGGGACCACAGATACGCAGTATTTT. Translation: CASSLGGTTDTQYF. This chain links TRBV11-3 with TRBJ2-3; D might be TRBD1 or TRBD2, each matching 5 bases. This CDR3 has 14 amino acids. Germline V gene sequence: CDR1 SGHNT, CDR2 YENEEA. V lost 1 base, J lost 2 bases, and 7 bases lay in between.

The chain couples TRBV19 to TRBJ1-4; possibly TRBD1 for D (6 bases). V shed 5 bases and J shed 7 bases, with 14 bases lying between them. From germline, CDR1 is LNHDA and CDR2 SQIVND (reference sequence). There are 14 residues in the CDR3. The CDR3 loop reads CASSSWTEGEKLFF. The CDR3 region has the DNA TGTGCCAGTAGTTCCTGGACAGAGGGTGAAAAACTGTTTTTT.

This CDR3 reads CAAGSSGPYEQYF. The CDR3 nucleotides read TGTGCAGCAGGGTCTAGCGGTCCCTACGAGCAGTACTTC. The chain uses TRBV7-9 and TRBJ2-7, with TRBD2 matching over 7 bases. In germline, CDR1 is SEHNR, CDR2 FQNEAQ (reference sequence). This CDR3 contains 13 residues. Based on the CDR3 plus reference TRBV7-9 and TRBJ2-7, the full variable domain is DTGVSQNPRHKITKRGQNVTFRCDPISEHNRLYWYRQTLGQGPEFLTYFQNEAQLEKSRLLSDRFSAERPKGSFSTLEIQRTEQGDSAMYLCAAGSSGPYEQYFGPGTRLTVT.

A single count supports this clone. This sequence joins TRBV5-1 and TRBJ2-7, with a weak D call TRBD1 (6 bases). Trimming removed 6 bases from V and 6 bases from J, with 22 bases in between. The CDR3 totals 15 residues. The germline V gene has CDR1 SGHRS and CDR2 YFSETQ. The CDR3 loop reads CASTLDPRGRGEQYF. The CDR3 coding sequence is TGCGCCAGCACCTTAGATCCGAGGGGCAGGGGCGAGCAGTACTTC.

This clone was found once. V usage is TRBV28 and J usage is TRBJ2-7, with TRBD1 identical over 9 bases. This CDR3 spans 16 amino acids. V trimming: 8 bases; J trimming: 5 bases; junction bases outside the gene matches: 16. Germline V lookup: CDR1 MDHEN, CDR2 SYDVKM. CDR3 region: CASPPGGWDRVDEQYF. CDR3 DNA sequence: TGTGCCAGCCCCCCTGGGGGTTGGGACAGGGTGGACGAGCAGTACTTC.

This chain links TRBV7-3 with TRBJ2-3; D call uncertain. Looked up from germline, CDR1 is SGHTA and CDR2 is FQGTGA. The germline V and J ends were trimmed by 2 bases and 2 bases, with 8 bases remaining between them. CDR3 length: 14 amino acids. CDR3 region: CASSLLPYTDTQYF. Written as DNA, the CDR3 is TGTGCCAGCAGCTTATTACCCTACACAGATACGCAGTATTTT.

The chain has TRBV28 and TRBJ1-5; D remains ambiguous. The V end lost 2 bases, the J end lost 4 bases, and 9 bases lay between the germline ends. The germline V gene encodes CDR1 MDHEN and CDR2 SYDVKM. This CDR3 has 14 residues. CDR3: CASSLGSPNQPQHF. The CDR3 nucleotides are TGTGCCAGCAGTTTAGGCAGCCCTAATCAGCCCCAGCATTTT.

This clone occurred once. Written as DNA, the CDR3 is TGTGCCAGCAGCTTAATTACTAGCGGGATATCTTACAATGAGCAGTTCTTC. This gives the protein CASSLITSGISYNEQFF. The chain joins TRBV13 to TRBJ2-1; TRBD2 aligns across 10 bases. V dropped 2 bases and J dropped 4; count of bases not matched to a gene: 8. Germline V lookup: CDR1 PRHDT, CDR2 FYEKMQ (reference sequence). The CDR3 has 17 amino acids.

The gene calls are TRBV11-2 and TRBJ2-1; 7 bases are shared with TRBD2. Germline-derived CDR1 and CDR2 are SGHAT and FQNNGV. V gave up 8 bases and J gave up 10 bases; unmatched junction bases: 11. The CDR3 is 13 amino acids. CDR3 nucleotide sequence: TGTGCCAGCTCCCGGGGGGAGTCGGGCGAGCAGTTCTTC. It encodes CASSRGESGEQFF.

This clone appeared a single time. V is TRBV7-9 and J is TRBJ2-3; D ambiguous. V was clipped by 4 bases and J by 8 bases, with 13 bases between them. Germline V gene data show CDR1 as SEHNR and CDR2 as FQNEAQ (reference sequence). This CDR3 spans 13 amino acids. CDR3 nucleotides: TGTGCCAGCAGCTCGAAGGGTCCGGGTACGCAGTATTTT. As protein: CASSSKGPGTQYF.